Included here is one TCR beta chain sequence, with context. Its antigen has not been determined. No clone much larger than this one lies a single base away; base qualities are absent. This sample was taken from a study of blood T cells in healthy people across ages (dated by TCRdb to between 2014 and 2016). With regard to the full study: In model experiments, template switching captured about one uniquely barcoded TCR beta cDNA molecule for every two T cells. To avoid experimental bias, donors of different ages were randomly spread across the sequencing lanes. To track age-related changes in TCR beta repertoire diversity, the study relied on deep sequencing normalized with unique cDNA molecular identifiers. Donors were grouped into four age groups: young (average approximately 16 years), middle-aged (under 40), aged (approximately 58) and long-lived (82). The study analyzed two additional independent replicas of 1 million unique cDNA reads from the same blood draw for two donors, one aged 18 to 29 and one aged 80 or older.

Findings and caveats that apply to the study as a whole: Since profiling was done on bulk unsorted PBMCs, naive and antigen-experienced compartments could not be conclusively compared. Because donor CMV infection status was unknown, age-related changes in expanded clonotypes were potentially confounded. Compared with the aged group, the long-lived group had more naive CD4+ T cells, fewer expanded clones and increased TCR diversity, suggesting age selection. The percentage of naive T cells measured by flow cytometry correlated strongly with observed TCR beta diversity. Observed TCR beta diversity per million T cells fell roughly linearly with age, and a significant reduction was already apparent by age around 44. Estimates of total diversity based on one million sequenced T cells were considered lower bounds and underestimates.

Libraries came from 5' RACE. TCRdb lists the instrument as Illumina HiSeq 2500. A second PCR of about 7 to 12 cycles was run with a J-beta primer mix and a sample-barcoded 5' primer. Each TCR beta cDNA molecule received a unique molecular identifier from a template-switch 5' adaptor carrying 12 random nucleotides. Each sample yielded at least 2.5 million CDR3-containing paired-end reads. First-strand cDNA was synthesized from all RNA with the Mint cDNA synthesis kit, primed by a TRBC-specific oligonucleotide. After uracil-DNA glycosylase treatment, a first 18-cycle PCR used universal primers M1SS and BC2_uni_R on all cDNA. As for how the authors treated the data: Each sample was normalized by randomly selecting 1 million high-quality reads, each carrying a distinct molecular identifier. Reads with shared molecular identifiers were discarded instead of being binned into consensus sequences. MiTCR, with a Q25 quality threshold and the strictest error-elimination algorithm, was used for CDR3 identification, clonotype clustering and error correction. A nonparametric unseen species model with Euler transformation was used to estimate lower-bound total TCR beta diversity. TCRdb reprocessed the public reads (quality trimming at Q25 with fastp, clone calling with MiXCR) and kept in-frame beta chains. Each CDR3 protein gets just one entry, which takes the most common genes and DNA from the rows behind it. Here the V and J calls rest on TCRdb's processing, not on the authors' analysis. The sample has about 1.8 million distinct CDR3 sequences on record, around 48% of them singletons. Of the sample, approximately 2.1% falls within the top ten clones.

The 39 donors, aged 6 to 90 years, were systemically healthy Caucasian individuals from Russia. Each donor gave around 9.9 milliliters of peripheral blood, collected into EDTA-treated Vacutainer tubes. PBMCs were isolated by Ficoll-Paque density-gradient centrifugation, with at least 7 million obtained per sample. Trizol reagent was used to extract total RNA from PBMCs, with at least 5.5 micrograms per sample. Naive CD45RAhigh/CD27high T cell percentages were measured by flow cytometry on a PBMC aliquot from every donor. This TCR derives from a woman aged 40-49 years in good health. Sequencing used blood.

CDR3 sequence: CASSPRGPSGGSSYNEQFF. At the DNA level, the sequence is TGCGCCAGCAGCCCCCGAGGGCCTAGCGGGGGAAGCTCCTACAATGAGCAGTTCTTC. The chain uses TRBV4-3 and TRBJ2-1, with 10 middle bases fitting TRBD2. The CDR3 sequence holds 19 residues, the cysteine and phenylalanine included. Of all the DNA, just the CDR3 is kept, 57 bases in frame from base 1. Sequences LGHNA (CDR1) and YSLEER (CDR2) are obtained from the germline V gene. Trimming accounts for 4 bases at V and 0 bases at J, while the number of junction bases matched to no gene is 12.